One and the same sample provided the 15 T cell receptor beta chains below, sequenced in a study of shared clonotypes between healthy human individuals. Generated by immunoSEQ multiplex PCR, the TCRdb table keeps only in-frame clones and is missing some. The sample carries 450,000 to 550,000 clones, 79% recorded once. Sequencing was done on a sample of PBMCs. The receptor set was obtained from a woman in her thirties or forties in good health. Some clones in this sample may be carry-over from other donors' samples.

The V call is TRBV7-3, the J call TRBJ2-2, with no clear D. Germline values: CDR1 SGHTA, CDR2 FQGTGA. The ends were cut back, 0 bases at V and 3 bases at J, with 8 bases in the middle. This CDR3 is built from 15 residues. The CDR3 loop is CASSLTPAYTGELFF. CDR3 nucleotides: TGTGCCAGCAGCTTAACCCCCGCTTACACCGGGGAGCTGTTTTTT.

This chain uses TRBV12-5 with TRBJ2-7; tentatively, D is TRBD1 or TRBD2 (5 bases each). Trimming took 6 bases from V and 9 from J, leaving 18 bases between them. The CDR3 spans 13 residues. Germline V lookup: CDR1 LGHNT, CDR2 FRNRAP. This chain's CDR3 is CASGENVRGPQYF. CDR3 coding DNA: TGTGCTAGTGGGGAAAATGTCCGGGGACCGCAGTACTTC.

The rearrangement joins TRBV28 to TRBJ2-6; D remains unclear. Trimming took 3 bases from V and 1 from J, leaving 19 bases between them. The CDR3 loop spans 19 amino acids. The germline V gene has CDR1 MDHEN and CDR2 SYDVKM. The CDR3 protein is CASSLAENTFWSGANVLTF. The DNA for the CDR3 is TGTGCCAGCAGTTTGGCAGAAAACACCTTCTGGTCTGGGGCCAACGTCCTGACTTTC.

The V gene is TRBV7-8, the J gene TRBJ2-3; TRBD2 matches at 11 bases. J was trimmed by 0 bases and V by 8 bases; bases with no gene match: 4. The CDR3 is made up of 15 amino acids. Germline lookup yields CDR1 SGHVS and CDR2 FQNEAQ. As DNA, the CDR3 is TGTGCCAGCCGTCTAGCGGGAGGTAGCACAGATACGCAGTATTTT. Its translation: CASRLAGGSTDTQYF.

The rearrangement joins TRBV30 to TRBJ1-6; 11 nucleotides align to TRBD1. V trimming: 8 bases; J trimming: 6 bases; junction bases outside the gene matches: 18. This CDR3 spans 18 amino acids. Per germline, CDR1 GTSNPN and CDR2 SVGIG (reference sequence). The CDR3 loop is CAAISSGTGGRVNSPLHF. CDR3 DNA: TGTGCCGCCATATCATCCGGGACAGGGGGAAGAGTTAATTCACCCCTCCACTTT.

This CDR3 reads CASSPGRNTEAFF. The CDR3 bases are TGTGCCAGCAGCCCGGGCAGGAACACTGAAGCTTTCTTT. The J gene is TRBJ1-1, the V gene TRBV14, with D hard to call. This CDR3 region has 13 residues. The V gene lost 4 bases and the J gene lost 1 base, with 7 bases spanning the gap. CDR1 and CDR2 from the germline V gene are SGHDN and FVKESK.

The chain carries TRBV14 and TRBJ1-4; D is unclear. The germline V and J ends were trimmed by 7 bases and 0 bases, with 9 bases remaining between them. The CDR3 spans 14 residues. The germline CDR1 and CDR2 sequences are SGHDN and FVKESK. The CDR3 loop is CASTKGATNEKLFF. The CDR3 DNA sequence: TGTGCCAGCACCAAGGGAGCAACTAATGAAAAACTGTTTTTT. Together with reference TRBV14 and TRBJ1-4, the CDR3 gives the full variable domain: EAGVTQFPSHSVIEKGQTVTLRCDPISGHDNLYWYRRVMGKEIKFLLHFVKESKQDESGMPNNRFLAERTGGTYSTLKVQPAELEDSGVYFCASTKGATNEKLFFGSGTQLSVL.

This chain links TRBV27 with TRBJ2-7, with TRBD1 matching 9 bases. The trim removed 6 bases at V and 4 bases at J, leaving 7 bases unmatched. CDR3 length: 14 residues. CDR1 and CDR2 (germline): MNHEY, SMNVEV (reference sequence). Here the CDR3 DNA reads TGTGCCAGCAGCGGAGACAGGGGGTATTACGAGCAGTACTTC. Translated: CASSGDRGYYEQYF.

The V and J genes are TRBV5-1 and TRBJ2-5; 8 positions agree with TRBD1. V was pared by 1 base and J by 5 bases, with 16 bases of the junction left unmatched. The CDR3 runs to 18 residues. Per the germline V gene, CDR1 is SGHRS and CDR2 is YFSETQ. DNA of the CDR3: TGCGCCAGCAGCTTGCGATGGGTCGTCCAGGGGGCACGGGAGACCCAGTACTTC. Amino acids: CASSLRWVVQGARETQYF.

The gene calls are TRBV5-1 and TRBJ2-7, with TRBD2 matching 14 bases. With 0 bases clipped from V and 5 bases from J, the junction kept 4 bases outside the gene matches. CDR1 SGHRS and CDR2 YFSETQ come from the germline V gene. The CDR3 has 16 amino acids. The CDR3 sequence: CASSLEGLAGVDEQYF. CDR3 sequence (DNA): TGCGCCAGCAGCTTGGAGGGACTAGCGGGAGTAGACGAGCAGTACTTC. Supplemented by reference TRBV5-1 and TRBJ2-7, the full variable domain reads KAGVTQTPRYLIKTRGQQVTLSCSPISGHRSVSWYQQTPGQGLQFLFEYFSETQRNKGNFPGRFSGRQFSNSRSEMNVSTLELGDSALYLCASSLEGLAGVDEQYFGPGTRLTVT.

This chain joins TRBV5-6 and TRBJ2-7, with TRBD2 as a possible D gene (5 bases). V was trimmed by 0 bases and J by 4 bases, leaving 11 bases between them. The CDR3 length is 14 residues. Germline CDR1 and CDR2: SGHDT and YYEEEE. CDR3 bases: TGTGCCAGCAGCTTGGCCAACGGGGAATACGAGCAGTACTTC. This translates into CASSLANGEYEQYF.

The chain combines TRBV15 with TRBJ2-2, with a weak D call TRBD2 (6 bases). V shed 0 bases and J shed 6 bases, with 8 bases lying between them. Germline V lookup: CDR1 LNHNV, CDR2 YYDKDF (reference sequence). The CDR3 extends over 14 amino acids. The CDR3 DNA reads TGTGCCACCAGCAGAGATCGGGGGTCCGGGGAGCTGTTTTTT. It translates to CATSRDRGSGELFF.

V usage is TRBV7-2 and J usage is TRBJ2-7; no firm D call. V lost 5 bases to trimming and J lost 5 bases, with 7 bases between them. Germline CDR1 and CDR2: SGHTA and FQGNSA. The CDR3 has 11 residues. CDR3 sequence: CASSRSDEQYF. The CDR3 DNA sequence: TGTGCCAGCAGCCGCAGTGACGAGCAGTACTTC.

The J gene is TRBJ2-7, the V gene TRBV5-1, with 10 bases that match TRBD1. The V gene's germline CDR1 is SGHRS and CDR2 YFSETQ. V lost 4 bases to trimming and J lost 5 bases; unmatched junction nucleotides: 6. The CDR3 has 14 residues. The CDR3 DNA sequence: TGCGCCAGCAGCACACAGGGACAGGGGAACGAGCAGTACTTC. Amino acid sequence: CASSTQGQGNEQYF.

The J gene is TRBJ2-5, the V gene TRBV6-5; TRBD1 aligns across 11 bases. This CDR3 contains 15 residues. Germline V gives CDR1 MNHEY, CDR2 SVGAGI. V gave up 2 bases and J gave up 5 bases; unmatched junction bases: 4. CDR3 DNA sequence: TGTGCCAGCAGTTACCGGACAGGGGGCAGGGAGACCCAGTACTTC. It translates to CASSYRTGGRETQYF.